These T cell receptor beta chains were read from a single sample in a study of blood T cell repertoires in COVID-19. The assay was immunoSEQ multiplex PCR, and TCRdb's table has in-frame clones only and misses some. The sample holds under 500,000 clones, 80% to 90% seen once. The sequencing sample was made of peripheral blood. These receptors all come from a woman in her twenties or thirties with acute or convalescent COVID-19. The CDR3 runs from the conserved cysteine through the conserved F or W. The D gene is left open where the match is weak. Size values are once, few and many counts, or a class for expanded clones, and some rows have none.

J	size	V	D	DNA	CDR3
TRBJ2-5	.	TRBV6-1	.	TGTGCCAGCAGTGAGGGGGCGGCCAGGGATGAAGAGACCCAGTACTTC	CASSEGAARDEETQYF
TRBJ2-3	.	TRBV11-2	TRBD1	TGTGCCAGCAGCTTCACAGGGGACACAGATACGCAGTATTTT	CASSFTGDTDTQYF
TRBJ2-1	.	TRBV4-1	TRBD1	TGCGCCAGCAGCCAAGAGGGGACAGGAAGCTCCTACAATGAGCAGTTCTTC	CASSQEGTGSSYNEQFF
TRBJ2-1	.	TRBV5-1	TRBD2	TGCGCCAGCAGCTTGGGACTAGCGGGGGGGATCTCCTACAATGAGCAGTTCTTC	CASSLGLAGGISYNEQFF
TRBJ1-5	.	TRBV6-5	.	TGTGCCAGCAGCTGGGAGACGCCCCAGCATTTT	CASSWETPQHF
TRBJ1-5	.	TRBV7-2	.	TGTGCCAGCAGCTTCGGGGCCGGGACAAACTATCAGCCCCAGCATTTT	CASSFGAGTNYQPQHF
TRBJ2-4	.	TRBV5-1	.	TGCGCCAGCAGCTCGGGGGAATTCGGGGGCAAAAACATTCAGTACTTC	CASSSGEFGGKNIQYF
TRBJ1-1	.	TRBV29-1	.	TGCAGCGTTGGAGCCGGGATGGAGGCAAACACTGAAGCTTTCTTT	CSVGAGMEANTEAFF
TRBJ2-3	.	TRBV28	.	TGTGCCAGCAGGTGGACAGTCCCAGATACGCAGTATTTT	CASRWTVPDTQYF
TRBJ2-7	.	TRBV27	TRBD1	TGTGCCAGCAGTTTAGCGGGACAGGGCTACGAGCAGTACTTC	CASSLAGQGYEQYF
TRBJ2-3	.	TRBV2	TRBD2	TGTGCCAGCAGTGAAGGGGGGACTAGCGGGACGACAGATACGCAGTATTTT	CASSEGGTSGTTDTQYF
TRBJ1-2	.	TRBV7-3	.	TGTGCCAGCAGCCCGTCCGGTTGGGGGGGCGAAGATGGCTACACCTTC	CASSPSGWGGEDGYTF
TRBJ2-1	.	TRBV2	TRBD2	TGTGCCAGCAGTGGCGGACTAGCGGGGTATAATGAGCAGTTCTTC	CASSGGLAGYNEQFF
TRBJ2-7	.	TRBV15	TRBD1	TGTGCCACCAGCAGAGATTTGGGGACAGGAAGCTACGAGCAGTACTTC	CATSRDLGTGSYEQYF
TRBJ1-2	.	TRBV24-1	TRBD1	TGTGCCACCAGCCCTGATGGGACAGGGTACGGTGGCTACACCTTC	CATSPDGTGYGGYTF
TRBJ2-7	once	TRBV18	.	TGTGCCAGCTCACCAGGAGACAGCTACGAGCAGTACTTC	CASSPGDSYEQYF
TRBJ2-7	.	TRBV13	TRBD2	TGTGCCAGCAGTCGCGGGGGTCTTTTCTACGAGCAGTACTTC	CASSRGGLFYEQYF
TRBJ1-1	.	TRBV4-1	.	TGCGCCAGCAGCCAAGAACCGGAACAGCGGACTGAAGCTTTCTTT	CASSQEPEQRTEAFF
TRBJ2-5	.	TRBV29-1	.	TGCAGCGTGCCAGACAGTGAAGAGACCCAGTACTTC	CSVPDSEETQYF
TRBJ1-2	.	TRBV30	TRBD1	TGTGCCTGGAGTCCGTCAGGGGGCCACGGCTACACCTTC	CAWSPSGGHGYTF
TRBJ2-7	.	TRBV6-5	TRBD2	TGTGCCAGCAGTTACGCTACTAGCGGGGGATCCTACGAGCAGTACTTC	CASSYATSGGSYEQYF
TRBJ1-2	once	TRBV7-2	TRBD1	TGTGCCAGCAGCTCCCCCATACAGGGGGCTGCGGGTGGCTACACCTTC	CASSSPIQGAAGGYTF
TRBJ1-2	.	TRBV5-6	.	TGTGCCAGCAGCTTTGACAGAGCTAACTATGGCTACACCTTC	CASSFDRANYGYTF
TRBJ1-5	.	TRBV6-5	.	TGTGCCAGCATCCCCCACGCGGAGATCAATCAGCCCCAGCATTTT	CASIPHAEINQPQHF
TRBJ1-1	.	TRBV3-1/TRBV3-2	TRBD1	TGTGCCAGCAAGAATACGACAGGGGGGCTCACTGAAGCTTTCTTT	CASKNTTGGLTEAFF
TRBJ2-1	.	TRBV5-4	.	TGTGCCAGCACCCAGCAGGGCGGCTACAATGAGCAGTTCTTC	CASTQQGGYNEQFF
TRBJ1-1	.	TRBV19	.	TGTGCCAGTAGTAGTTCCCAGGCCATCACTGAAGCTTTCTTT	CASSSSQAITEAFF
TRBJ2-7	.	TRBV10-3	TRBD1	TGTGCCATCAGTGAGACGAGGACAGGCGAGCAGTACTTC	CAISETRTGEQYF
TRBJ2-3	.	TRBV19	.	TGTGCCAGTAGTACCCTCCTCGTCGTCGGCACAGATACGCAGTATTTT	CASSTLLVVGTDTQYF
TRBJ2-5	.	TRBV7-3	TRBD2	TGTGCCAGCAGCTTAGGAGCGGGGGGGCAAGAGACCCAGTACTTC	CASSLGAGGQETQYF
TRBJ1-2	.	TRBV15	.	TGTGCCACCAGCAGAGATCCAGGGGCTGGTATCAACTATGGCTACACCTTC	CATSRDPGAGINYGYTF
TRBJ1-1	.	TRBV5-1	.	TGCGCCAGCAGCTTGGCCAGACAGGTACGGGACACTGAAGCTTTCTTT	CASSLARQVRDTEAFF
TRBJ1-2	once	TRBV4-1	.	TGCGCCAGCAGCCAAGATAGGCGGGGGGCCACCTTC	CASSQDRRGATF